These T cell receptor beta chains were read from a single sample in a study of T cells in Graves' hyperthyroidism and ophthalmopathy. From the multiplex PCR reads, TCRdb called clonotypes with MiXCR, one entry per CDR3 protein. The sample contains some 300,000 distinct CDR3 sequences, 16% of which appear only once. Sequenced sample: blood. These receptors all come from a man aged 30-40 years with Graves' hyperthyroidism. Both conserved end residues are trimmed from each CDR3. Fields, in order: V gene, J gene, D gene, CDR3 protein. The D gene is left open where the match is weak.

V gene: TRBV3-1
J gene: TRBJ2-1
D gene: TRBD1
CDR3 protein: ASSQDWRRDRGLGEQF

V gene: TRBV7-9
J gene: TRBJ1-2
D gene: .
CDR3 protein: ASSLRDTTLDGYT

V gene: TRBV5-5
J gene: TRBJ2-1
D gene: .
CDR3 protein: ASSPEPNEQF

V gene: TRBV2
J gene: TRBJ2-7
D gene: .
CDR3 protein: ASSERDGYYEQY

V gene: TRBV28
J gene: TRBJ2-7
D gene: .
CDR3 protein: ASSLTSERYEQY

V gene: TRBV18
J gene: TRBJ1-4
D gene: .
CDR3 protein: ASSAVATNEKLF

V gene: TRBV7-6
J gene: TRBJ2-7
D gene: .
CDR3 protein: ASSLSTAYSYEQY

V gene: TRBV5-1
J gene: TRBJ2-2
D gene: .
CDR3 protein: ASSWAKTGGELF

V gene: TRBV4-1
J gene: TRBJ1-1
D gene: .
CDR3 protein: ASSQELRNTEAF

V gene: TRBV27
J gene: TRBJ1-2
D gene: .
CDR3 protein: ASSLGSLLGGYT

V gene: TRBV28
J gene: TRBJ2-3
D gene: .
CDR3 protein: ASSLLLDTQY

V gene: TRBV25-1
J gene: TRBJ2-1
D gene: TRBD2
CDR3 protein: ASSAEGLAGPSYNEQF

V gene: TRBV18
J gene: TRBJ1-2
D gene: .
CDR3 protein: ASSLFDRITNYGYT

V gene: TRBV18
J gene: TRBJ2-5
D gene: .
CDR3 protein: ASSPNSRGLTQY

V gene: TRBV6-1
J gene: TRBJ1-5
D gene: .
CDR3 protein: ASRDSYSNQPQH

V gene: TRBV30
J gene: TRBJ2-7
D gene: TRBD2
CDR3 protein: AWSVLGGMSGRYEQY

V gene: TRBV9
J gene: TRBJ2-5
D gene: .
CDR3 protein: ASSVVGGKETQY

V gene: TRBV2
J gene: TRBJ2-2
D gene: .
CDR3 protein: ATPRTTTNTGELF

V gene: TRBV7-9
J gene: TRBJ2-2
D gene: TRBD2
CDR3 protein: ASSNLAGVNTGELF

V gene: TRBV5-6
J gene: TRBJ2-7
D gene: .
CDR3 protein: ASSWLASYEQY

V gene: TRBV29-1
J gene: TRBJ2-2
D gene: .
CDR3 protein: SVSLWSSNTGELF

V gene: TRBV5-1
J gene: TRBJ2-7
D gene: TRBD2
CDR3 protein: ASSLEAGGGYEQY

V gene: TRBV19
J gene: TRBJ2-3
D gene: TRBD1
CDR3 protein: ASSPSPPIRDRRGATQY

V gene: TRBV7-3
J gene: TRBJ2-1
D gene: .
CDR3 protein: ASSLELAHSNEQF

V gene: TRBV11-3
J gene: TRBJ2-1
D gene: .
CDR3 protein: ASSRYHNEQF

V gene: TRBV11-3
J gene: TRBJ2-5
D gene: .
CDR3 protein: ASSSRRQETQY

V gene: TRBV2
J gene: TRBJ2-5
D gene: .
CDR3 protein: ASTEYQTQY

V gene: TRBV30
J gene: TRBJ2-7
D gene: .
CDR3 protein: AWNRGVSYEQY